This TCR beta chain was sequenced during a study of Graves' ophthalmopathy and Graves' hyperthyroidism. Other autoimmune disease, uncontrolled infection, pregnancy and lactation led to exclusion. Amplification from RNA transcripts yielded the TCR beta CDR3 regions. A first-round RT-PCR used HTBI primers, followed by a second-round multiplex PCR. TCRdb re-derived calls from the multiplex PCR reads in MiXCR, one entry per CDR3 protein. This sample carries around 1.1 million distinct CDR3 sequences, roughly 35% of them seen once, and the ten largest clones take over 8.5%. The V and J ends lost 7 bases and 2 bases respectively, with 26 bases between them. The CDR3 contains 18 residues.

The rearrangement joins TRBV12-3 or TRBV12-4 to TRBJ1-2; TRBD1 might be the D (5 bases). The clonotype originates from an adult man with Graves' hyperthyroidism. Sequencing was performed on peripheral blood or thyroid tissue (not recorded which). The CDR3 is CASTPMDWGTWLNYGYTF. CDR3 DNA: TGTGCCAGCACTCCGATGGATTGGGGCACCTGGTTGAACTATGGCTACACCTTC.